Each of the 14 T cell receptor beta chains below was sequenced from the same sample in a study of cytomegalovirus exposure and HLA in healthy donors. PCR was performed using 60 Vbeta and 13 Jbeta primers. Sequencing used immunoSEQ multiplex PCR; TCRdb keeps in-frame clones, though not all of them. The sample holds fewer than 85,000 clones, under 80% seen once. What was sequenced was PBMCs. The receptors come from a man between 60 and 70 years old in good health and CMV-seropositive.

A few counts support this clone. This chain joins TRBV5-1 and TRBJ2-3; 8 bases line up with TRBD1. Germline CDR1 reads SGHRS; CDR2 reads YFSETQ. V lost 4 bases, J lost 1 base, and 2 bases stayed unmatched. The CDR3 loop spans 14 amino acids. The CDR3 coding sequence is TGCGCCAGCAGCACGGACAGGGGCACAGATACGCAGTATTTT. Translated: CASSTDRGTDTQYF.

This clone was picked up a small number of times. The V and J genes are TRBV10-3 and TRBJ1-2, with 7 nucleotides matching TRBD1. CDR1 is ENHRY, CDR2 SYGVKD, per germline. V shed 7 bases and J 6 bases; nucleotides not matched to a gene: 17. The CDR3 spans 16 residues. This chain's CDR3 is CAINPSKSGTADGYTF. As DNA, the CDR3 is TGTGCCATCAATCCTTCAAAATCCGGGACAGCCGATGGCTACACCTTC.

This clone has a handful of counts. V is TRBV15 and J is TRBJ1-1, with D tentatively TRBD1 (6 bases). The CDR3 totals 14 residues. With 5 bases removed from V and 5 bases from J, the gap between germline ends came to 15 bases. From germline, CDR1 is LNHNV and CDR2 YYDKDF (reference sequence). The CDR3 DNA reads as TGTGCCACCAGCCCCAGGACAGAAGGTACTGAAGCTTTCTTT. Translation: CATSPRTEGTEAFF.

This clone has only a few counts. The gene calls are TRBV25-1 and TRBJ2-5, with D perhaps matching TRBD1 (5 bases). The CDR3 contains 14 residues. Looked up from germline, CDR1 is MGHDK and CDR2 is SYGVNS. Trimming removed 0 bases from V and 2 bases from J, with 7 bases in between. CDR3 in amino acids: CASSEYRQQETQYF. The DNA of the CDR3 is TGTGCCAGCAGTGAATACCGACAGCAAGAGACCCAGTACTTC.

Only a few counts were recorded for this clone. V usage is TRBV30 and J usage is TRBJ1-3; 7 bases are shared with TRBD1. This CDR3 region has 15 residues. Unmatched junction bases numbered 2, after V lost 0 bases and J lost 0 bases. CDR1 and CDR2 (germline): GTSNPN, SVGIG (reference sequence). CDR3 loop: CAWSVSGGSGNTIYF. CDR3 DNA: TGTGCCTGGAGTGTGTCAGGGGGCTCTGGAAACACCATATATTTT. Complete variable domain (other parts from reference TRBV30 and TRBJ1-3): SQTIHQWPATLVQPVGSPLSLECTVEGTSNPNLYWYRQAAGRGLQLLFYSVGIGQISSEVPQNLSASRPQDRQFILSSKKLLLSDSGFYLCAWSVSGGSGNTIYFGEGSWLTVV.

The chain couples TRBV7-9 to TRBJ2-3; 11 bases line up with TRBD2. Germline values: CDR1 SEHNR, CDR2 FQNEAQ (reference sequence). This CDR3 comprises 17 residues. Trimming at V came to 5 bases and at J to 4 bases, leaving 11 bases not matched to a gene. CDR3 bases: TGTGCCAGCAGCGCAGGTCCTCTAGCGGGGGGCTCAGATACGCAGTATTTT. Amino acid sequence: CASSAGPLAGGSDTQYF.

The chain is built from TRBV4-3 and TRBJ2-7, with 8 bases matching TRBD1. Germline V lookup: CDR1 LGHNA, CDR2 YSLEER. With V trimmed by 0 bases and J by 5 bases, 9 bases remained unmatched. This CDR3 has 16 amino acids. This CDR3 reads CASSQDFTGGNNEQYF. The CDR3 bases are TGCGCCAGCAGCCAAGACTTCACAGGGGGTAACAACGAGCAGTACTTC.

The CDR3 region is CASSLGGYPFGNEQFF. In DNA, the CDR3 is TGCGCCAGCAGCTTGGGAGGGTATCCTTTTGGGAATGAGCAGTTCTTC. The V call is TRBV5-1, the J call TRBJ2-1; the D gene is possibly TRBD2 (5 bases). Germline CDR1 reads SGHRS; CDR2 reads YFSETQ. Trimming removed 0 bases at V and 7 bases at J, with 17 bases between. This CDR3 comprises 16 residues.

This clone was observed a handful of times. The CDR3 loop is CAWSVRDRGPMGYGYTF. CDR3 sequence (DNA): TGTGCCTGGAGTGTACGGGACAGGGGGCCAATGGGGTATGGCTACACCTTC. This chain joins TRBV30 and TRBJ1-2; TRBD1 matches at 12 bases. V was clipped by 0 bases and J by 5 bases; unmatched bases: 10. Germline lookup yields CDR1 GTSNPN and CDR2 SVGIG (reference sequence). CDR3 length equals 17 residues. The full variable domain, rest sourced from reference TRBV30 and TRBJ1-2, is SQTIHQWPATLVQPVGSPLSLECTVEGTSNPNLYWYRQAAGRGLQLLFYSVGIGQISSEVPQNLSASRPQDRQFILSSKKLLLSDSGFYLCAWSVRDRGPMGYGYTFGSGTRLTVV.

This clone has a single count. This rearrangement joins TRBV5-1 to TRBJ2-7; TRBD2 matches 7 bases. CDR1 and CDR2 (germline): SGHRS, YFSETQ. Germline trimming cut 0 bases from V and 4 bases from J; bases unmatched to any gene: 10. The CDR3 length is 16 residues. Here the CDR3 reads CASSLAVSGRVYEQYF. Written as DNA, the CDR3 is TGCGCCAGCAGCTTGGCGGTCTCGGGGAGGGTTTACGAGCAGTACTTC. Full variable domain (missing parts from reference TRBV5-1 and TRBJ2-7): KAGVTQTPRYLIKTRGQQVTLSCSPISGHRSVSWYQQTPGQGLQFLFEYFSETQRNKGNFPGRFSGRQFSNSRSEMNVSTLELGDSALYLCASSLAVSGRVYEQYFGPGTRLTVT.

For this clone: One end of the junction fails to match germline, which may point to a read error. This chain joins TRBV29-1 and TRBJ1-2, with D uncertain. Germline CDR1 and CDR2: SQVTM and ANQGSEA. CDR3 length: 15 amino acids. CDR3 DNA sequence: TGCAGCGTCGAAACGCCTAACAGTCTTAACTGTGGCTACACCTTC. Its translation is CSVETPNSLNCGYTF.

This clone was detected a few times. Other nucleotide sequences in the sample specify the same CDR3. V usage is TRBV5-4 and J usage is TRBJ2-2, with D possibly matching TRBD1 (5 bases). CDR3 length: 14 amino acids. The germline gives CDR1 SGHNT, CDR2 YYREEE (reference sequence). V was cut by 0 bases and J by 4 bases, with 7 bases left in between. The CDR3 spells CASSLGGRTGELFF. The CDR3 DNA sequence: TGTGCCAGCAGCTTGGGGGGCCGCACCGGGGAGCTGTTTTTT.

The chain combines TRBV7-8 with TRBJ2-5; D call uncertain. Germline CDR1 SGHVS, CDR2 FQNEAQ. V gave up 2 bases and J gave up 0 bases, with 7 bases separating them. The CDR3 is 14 amino acids. DNA for the CDR3: TGTGCCAGCAGCTTATACTCGTACCAAGAGACCCAGTACTTC. Protein sequence: CASSLYSYQETQYF.

The V and J genes are TRBV19 and TRBJ2-1; no clear D gene. The CDR3 is 15 amino acids. V lost 2 bases to trimming and J lost 0 bases, with 8 bases between them. Germline values: CDR1 LNHDA, CDR2 SQIVND (reference sequence). The CDR3 region has the DNA TGTGCCAGTAGTATACTCATGAGCTCCTACAATGAGCAGTTCTTC. Translation gives CASSILMSSYNEQFF.